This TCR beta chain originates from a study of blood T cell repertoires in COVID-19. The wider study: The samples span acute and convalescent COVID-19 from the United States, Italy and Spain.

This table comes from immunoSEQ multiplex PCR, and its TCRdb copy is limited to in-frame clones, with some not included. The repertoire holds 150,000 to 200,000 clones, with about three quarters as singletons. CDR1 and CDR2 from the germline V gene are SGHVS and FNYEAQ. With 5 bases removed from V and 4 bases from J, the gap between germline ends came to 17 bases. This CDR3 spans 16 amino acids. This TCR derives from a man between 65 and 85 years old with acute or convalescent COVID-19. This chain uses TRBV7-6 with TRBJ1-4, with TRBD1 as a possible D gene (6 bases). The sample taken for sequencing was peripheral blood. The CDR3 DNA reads TGTGCCAGCAGCCCTGGGGGGGGGCAGGGTAATGAAAAACTGTTTTTT. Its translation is CASSPGGGQGNEKLFF. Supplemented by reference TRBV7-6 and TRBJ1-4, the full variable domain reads GAGVSQSPRYKVTKRGQDVALRCDPISGHVSLYWYRQALGQGPEFLTYFNYEAQQDKSGLPNDRFSAERPEGSISTLTIQRTEQRDSAMYRCASSPGGGQGNEKLFFGSGTQLSVL.